This T cell receptor (beta chain) appears in the sequencing data of a study of identical twins. Study-wide results and limits: Zero-insertion analyses were open to partial confounding by invariant MAIT and iNKT cells.

This clonotype has ten or more counts. The antigen is not known. Template switching added a universal primer binding site, and final cDNA carried unique molecular identifiers. TCRdb reanalysed the 5' RACE reads using MiXCR and keeps one entry per CDR3 protein. The top ten hold approximately 3.6% of the sample, which has hundreds of thousands of distinct CDR3 sequences, 7% seen once. The ends were cut back, 2 bases at V and 5 bases at J, with 6 bases in the middle. The CDR3 spans 12 residues. These same data were also listed under a study on yellow fever vaccine responses in identical twins.

The clonotype was recovered from a woman aged 18-29 years in good health. The chain couples TRBV12-3 or TRBV12-4 to TRBJ1-1; D unclear. Sequencing was carried out using memory (CD45RO+) T cells sorted from blood. The CDR3 region is CASSLMGTEAFF. The CDR3 bases are TGTGCCAGCAGTTTAATGGGGACTGAAGCTTTCTTT.